This TCR beta chain was captured by sequencing in a study of beta chain features in type 1 diabetes. Overall study context: Sorted cells, roughly 98,000,000 in number, were examined across all samples.

Per germline, CDR1 SEHNR and CDR2 FQNEAQ (reference sequence). V dropped 1 base and J dropped 3 bases, with 10 bases sitting between them. This CDR3 is 14 amino acids long. Regarding the study as a whole: VDJ junctions in type 1 diabetes patients carried more deletions and fewer insertions.

Blood was collected once per donor into heparin, averaging approximately 0.12 L. Each of the CD4+ naive, central memory, regulatory and stem cell-like memory populations was sorted via CD45RO/CCR7/CD25/CD127/CD95/CD27. This clone has a count of ten or more. Its target is unknown. This sample includes further DNA sequences coding for the same CDR3. The whole isolated RNA underwent reverse transcription, so sequencing captured expressed TCRB transcripts. Data came from immunoSEQ multiplex PCR; TCRdb stores just in-frame clones and leaves some out. Among about 140,000 clones listed, roughly 9.3% were seen once.

The origin of this receptor is a woman in her 40s in good health. V and J are TRBV7-9 and TRBJ2-7; D perhaps matches TRBD2 (6 bases). Sequencing used central memory CD4+ T cells from blood. The CDR3 reads CASSLEWGVYEQYF. DNA for the CDR3: TGTGCCAGCAGCTTAGAATGGGGGGTCTACGAGCAGTACTTC.